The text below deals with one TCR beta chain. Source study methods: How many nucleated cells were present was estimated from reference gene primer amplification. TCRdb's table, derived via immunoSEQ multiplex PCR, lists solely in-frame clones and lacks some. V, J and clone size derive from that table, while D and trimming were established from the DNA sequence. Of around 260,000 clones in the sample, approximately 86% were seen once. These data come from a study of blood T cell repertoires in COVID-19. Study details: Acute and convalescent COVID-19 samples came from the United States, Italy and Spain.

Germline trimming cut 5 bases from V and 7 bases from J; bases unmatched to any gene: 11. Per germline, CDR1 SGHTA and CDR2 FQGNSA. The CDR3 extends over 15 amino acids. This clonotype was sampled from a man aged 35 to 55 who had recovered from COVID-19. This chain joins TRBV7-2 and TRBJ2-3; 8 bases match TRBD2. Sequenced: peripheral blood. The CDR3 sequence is CASSPRLAGSHTQYF. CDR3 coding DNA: TGTGCCAGCAGCCCTAGGTTAGCGGGGTCCCATACGCAGTATTTT.